These 20 T cell receptor beta chains were all obtained from the same sample, sequenced in a study of radiation and T cells in renal cell carcinoma. Time point specified: blood 2 weeks post-SBRT. Treatment defined: 15 Gy SBRT to primary tumor, nephrectomy 4 weeks later. Only in-frame clones appear in the TCRdb table, and some are missing; sequencing was by immunoSEQ multiplex PCR. In the table there are tens of thousands of clones, 86% of which are singletons. This specimen was blood, taken from a patient whose treatment included radiotherapy and nephrectomy. The source is a woman aged 45 to 65 with renal cell carcinoma.

The V call is TRBV5-4, the J call TRBJ2-2; D may match TRBD1 or TRBD2 (5 bases each). Germline V gene lookup returns CDR1 SGHNT and CDR2 YYREEE (reference sequence). The CDR3 runs 14 residues. Trimming took off 0 bases at V and 7 bases at J, with 10 bases between the two ends. The CDR3 nucleotides are TGTGCCAGCAGCTTGGTTTGGGGGAGCGGGGAGCTGTTTTTT. It specifies CASSLVWGSGELFF.

The genes are TRBV4-2 and TRBJ1-4; D is undetermined. Trimming removed 4 bases from V and 1 base from J, with 13 bases in between. Germline V gene sequence: CDR1 LGHNA, CDR2 YNFKEQ. CDR3 length equals 16 residues. In DNA, the CDR3 is TGTGCCAGCAGCCCAGAGTCGGCTGAAACTAATGAAAAACTGTTTTTT. Amino acid sequence: CASSPESAETNEKLFF.

V usage is TRBV9 and J usage is TRBJ2-7; 10 bases agree with TRBD1. CDR3 size: 16 residues. From germline, CDR1 is SGDLS and CDR2 YYNGEE. J was trimmed by 7 bases and V by 0 bases; bases with no gene match: 10. CDR3: CASSVDEPGQGKEQYF. The CDR3 coding sequence is TGTGCCAGCAGCGTAGATGAACCGGGACAGGGGAAAGAGCAGTACTTC.

The rearrangement uses TRBV5-4 and TRBJ2-1; D is undetermined. In germline, CDR1 is SGHNT, CDR2 YYREEE (reference sequence). This CDR3 region has 15 residues. With 0 bases removed from V and 6 bases from J, the gap between germline ends came to 13 bases. The CDR3 DNA reads TGTGCCAGCAGCTTGGTGGAGACCTTTGTCAATGAGCAGTTCTTC. Residues: CASSLVETFVNEQFF.

The DNA of the CDR3 is TGTGCCAGCAGCTTAGGACCAAGCGGGGAGCAGTTCTTC. It translates to CASSLGPSGEQFF. This chain connects TRBV7-2 to TRBJ2-1, with D perhaps matching TRBD2 (6 bases). Germline-derived CDR1 and CDR2 are SGHTA and FQGNSA. Deletions cut 1 base from V and 10 bases from J, with 11 bases between. The CDR3 is 13 residues long.

The genes are TRBV7-6 and TRBJ2-3, with 9 bases aligning to TRBD1. CDR3 size: 15 residues. The V gene's germline CDR1 is SGHVS and CDR2 FNYEAQ. V was pared by 5 bases and J by 6 bases, with 9 bases of the junction left unmatched. CDR3 nucleotides: TGTGCCAGCAGCATTGGACAGGGGAGAACTGATACGCAGTATTTT. Residues: CASSIGQGRTDTQYF.

V gene TRBV7-2 combines with J gene TRBJ2-4; D is ambiguous. The CDR3 runs 12 residues. Germline values: CDR1 SGHTA, CDR2 FQGNSA. Trimming cost V 2 bases and J 5 bases, with 4 bases left between them. The CDR3 DNA is TGTGCCAGCAGCTTATACGAAAACATTCAGTACTTC. Protein product: CASSLYENIQYF.

J is TRBJ1-2 and V is TRBV29-1, with 10 bases matching TRBD1. The CDR3 is made up of 13 amino acids. Germline V gene lookup returns CDR1 SQVTM and CDR2 ANQGSEA. V lost 6 bases, J lost 7 bases, and 8 bases stayed unmatched. The DNA of the CDR3 is TGCAGCGTCCGCGGACAGGGGGAAGGTGGCTACACCTTC. It specifies CSVRGQGEGGYTF. Looking up the rest from reference TRBV29-1 and TRBJ1-2 gives the full variable domain: SAVISQKPSRDICQRGTSLTIQCQVDSQVTMMFWYRQQPGQSLTLIATANQGSEATYESGFVIDKFPISRPNLTFSTLTVSNMSPEDSSIYLCSVRGQGEGGYTFGSGTRLTVV.

The V gene is TRBV18, the J gene TRBJ2-7, with D unclear. V shed 0 bases and J shed 6 bases, with 12 bases lying between them. The CDR3 loop spans 14 amino acids. The germline CDR1 and CDR2 sequences are KGHSH and LQKENI. CDR3 coding DNA: TGTGCCAGCTCACCACCGTCGAGGTTCTTCGAGCAGTACTTC. As protein: CASSPPSRFFEQYF. Looking up the rest from reference TRBV18 and TRBJ2-7 gives the full variable domain: NAGVMQNPRHLVRRRGQEARLRCSPMKGHSHVYWYRQLPEEGLKFMVYLQKENIIDESGMPKERFSAEFPKEGPSILRIQQVVRGDSAAYFCASSPPSRFFEQYFGPGTRLTVT.

The table lists this clone with a few counts. The chain combines TRBV6-5 with TRBJ1-1; D perhaps matches TRBD1 (6 bases). The V and J ends lost 7 bases and 5 bases respectively, with 14 bases between them. Germline V CDR1 and CDR2: MNHEY, SVGAGI. The CDR3 covers 13 residues. The CDR3 bases are TGTGCCAGCATTAAGGACAGAGATACTGAAGCTTTCTTT. This gives the protein CASIKDRDTEAFF.

This sequence joins TRBV2 and TRBJ2-5, with D possibly matching TRBD2 (6 bases). Trimming removed 0 bases at V and 0 bases at J, with 8 bases between. The CDR3 length is 15 residues. CDR1 SNHLY and CDR2 FYNNEI come from the germline V gene. The CDR3 sequence is CASSEALAYQETQYF. Here the CDR3 DNA reads TGTGCCAGCAGTGAAGCTCTAGCGTACCAAGAGACCCAGTACTTC.

The chain recombines TRBV19 with TRBJ1-1; D unresolved. V lost 7 bases and J 0 bases, leaving 12 bases between the germline ends. The CDR3 contains 14 residues. Germline V gene sequence: CDR1 LNHDA, CDR2 SQIVND (reference sequence). The CDR3 DNA reads TGTGCCAGTACTCTGGGTGGAATGAACACTGAAGCTTTCTTT. It encodes CASTLGGMNTEAFF.

The CDR3 reads CAISPSRYEQYF. CDR3 in DNA: TGTGCCATCAGCCCATCGCGTTACGAGCAGTACTTC. J is TRBJ2-7 and V is TRBV10-3; D remains unclear. CDR1 and CDR2 (germline): ENHRY, SYGVKD. The CDR3 consists of 12 residues. V shed 6 bases and J shed 4 bases, with 10 bases lying between them.

The chain is built from TRBV4-1 and TRBJ1-1; 11 positions match TRBD1. After removal of 4 bases from V and 6 bases from J, the junction contained 7 bases not matched to a gene. Germline loops: CDR1 MGHRA, CDR2 YSYEKL. The CDR3 length is 15 residues. The CDR3 region has the DNA TGCGCCAGCAGCCGGTTACCGGGACAGGGGGCTGAAGCTTTCTTT. The encoded protein is CASSRLPGQGAEAFF.

CDR3 DNA sequence: TGTGCCAGCAGTGAGGATCGGTATGGCTACACCTTC. This encodes CASSEDRYGYTF. This chain connects TRBV2 to TRBJ1-2; D is ambiguous. V dropped 3 bases and J dropped 5 bases, with 7 bases sitting between them. The CDR3 sequence is 12 residues long. CDR1 and CDR2 from the germline V gene are SNHLY and FYNNEI. Full variable domain (rest looked up from reference TRBV2 and TRBJ1-2): EPEVTQTPSHQVTQMGQEVILRCVPISNHLYFYWYRQILGQKVEFLVSFYNNEISEKSEIFDDQFSVERPDGSNFTLKIRSTKLEDSAMYFCASSEDRYGYTFGSGTRLTVV.

The genes are TRBV11-3 and TRBJ1-2, with a possible D match to TRBD1 (6 bases). CDR1 is SGHNT and CDR2 is YENEEA in the germline V gene. V lost 2 bases to trimming and J lost 6 bases, with 10 bases between them. The CDR3 runs to 13 residues. This chain's CDR3 is CASSLRAGDGYTF. The CDR3 DNA follows: TGTGCCAGCAGCTTAAGGGCAGGGGATGGCTACACCTTC.

This clone came up once. The gene calls are TRBV9 and TRBJ1-1; D perhaps matches TRBD1 (5 bases). V was shortened by 0 bases and J by 1 base, with 16 bases between the two germline ends. Per the germline V gene, CDR1 is SGDLS and CDR2 is YYNGEE. This CDR3 is built from 17 residues. This CDR3 is CASSVVPVGVGNTEAFF. Written as DNA, the CDR3 is TGTGCCAGCAGCGTAGTCCCGGTGGGGGTCGGGAACACTGAAGCTTTCTTT.

The CDR3 loop is CASSQESGNSNQPQHF. The CDR3 DNA follows: TGCGCCAGCAGCCAAGAATCAGGAAACAGCAATCAGCCCCAGCATTTT. The J gene is TRBJ1-5, the V gene TRBV4-3; the D is unclear. The germline gives CDR1 LGHNA, CDR2 YSLEER. The CDR3 spans 16 residues. With 0 bases removed from V and 1 base from J, the gap between germline ends came to 10 bases.

The gene calls are TRBV18 and TRBJ1-5, with D uncertain. The germline V gene has CDR1 KGHSH and CDR2 LQKENI. Trimming stripped 0 bases from V and 5 bases from J, with 2 bases between. The CDR3 is 12 residues long. CDR3: CASSPPDQPQHF. CDR3 in DNA: TGTGCCAGCTCACCACCAGATCAGCCCCAGCATTTT.

This rearrangement joins TRBV7-9 to TRBJ1-1; no clear D gene. Trimming took 3 bases from V and 10 from J, leaving 9 bases between them. The CDR3 spans 11 residues. CDR1 SEHNR and CDR2 FQNEAQ come from the germline V gene (reference sequence). The CDR3 here is CASSLGYRAFF. CDR3 nucleotides: TGTGCCAGCAGCTTGGGCTACCGAGCTTTCTTT.